This entry features one TCR beta chain sequence. This record comes from a study of blood T cell repertoires in COVID-19. TCRdb's table, derived via immunoSEQ multiplex PCR, lists solely in-frame clones and lacks some. This repertoire shows under 45,000 clones, 65% to 85% found once; its top ten account for approximately 44%. CDR3 length equals 14 residues. Germline V lookup: CDR1 MNHEY, CDR2 SMNVEV (reference sequence). With 5 bases removed from V and 4 bases from J, the gap between germline ends came to 12 bases. This chain uses TRBV27 with TRBJ1-3; possible D gene TRBD1, 6 bases. This sequence was found in an elderly woman with active or convalescent COVID-19. Sequenced input: peripheral blood. The CDR3 protein is CASSGDIKGNTIYF. The CDR3, as DNA: TGTGCCAGCAGTGGGGACATAAAGGGAAACACCATATATTTT.